Sequencing of this T cell receptor (beta chain) was carried out in a study of T cells in Graves' hyperthyroidism and ophthalmopathy. The CDR3 regions of TCR beta were amplified from RNA transcripts. The HTBI primer set drove a first-round RT-PCR of the TCR CDR3. MiXCR, applied by TCRdb to the multiplex PCR reads, yields one record per CDR3 protein. Of 500,000 to 700,000 distinct CDR3 sequences listed, over 15% are singletons. In the case of this clonotype: Its target is not known. Since a much larger clone is just one base distant, this may be a read error.

Study results and limitations: Most expanded thyroid clonotypes above 0.001 recurred in blood.

This sequence originates from a woman younger than 35 with Graves' hyperthyroidism. Specimen: blood.

This CDR3 is CSARTGTLGENLFF. CDR3 bases: TGCAGTGCCCGCACAGGGACCCTAGGGGAAAACCTGTTTTTT. This chain uses TRBV20-1 with TRBJ1-4; possibly TRBD1 for D (6 bases). The CDR3 length is 14 residues. Germline V gene data show CDR1 as DFQATT and CDR2 as SNEGSKA (reference sequence).